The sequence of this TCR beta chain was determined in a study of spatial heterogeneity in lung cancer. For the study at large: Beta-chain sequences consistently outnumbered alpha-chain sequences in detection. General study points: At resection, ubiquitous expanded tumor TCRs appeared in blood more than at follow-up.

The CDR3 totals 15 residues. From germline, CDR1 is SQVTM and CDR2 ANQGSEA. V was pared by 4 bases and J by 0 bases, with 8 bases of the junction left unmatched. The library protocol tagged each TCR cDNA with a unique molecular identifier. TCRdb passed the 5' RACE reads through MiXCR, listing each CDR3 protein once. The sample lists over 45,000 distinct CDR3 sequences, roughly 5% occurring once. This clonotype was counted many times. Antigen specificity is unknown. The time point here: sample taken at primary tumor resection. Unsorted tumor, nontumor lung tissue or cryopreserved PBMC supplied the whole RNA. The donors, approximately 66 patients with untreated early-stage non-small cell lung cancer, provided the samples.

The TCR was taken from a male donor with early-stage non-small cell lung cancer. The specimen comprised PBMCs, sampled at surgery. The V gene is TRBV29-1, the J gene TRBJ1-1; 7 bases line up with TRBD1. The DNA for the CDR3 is TGCAGCGTTGCCAACCGGGACAGATTGAACACTGAAGCTTTCTTT. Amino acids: CSVANRDRLNTEAFF. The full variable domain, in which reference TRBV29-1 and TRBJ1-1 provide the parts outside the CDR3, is SAVISQKPSRDICQRGTSLTIQCQVDSQVTMMFWYRQQPGQSLTLIATANQGSEATYESGFVIDKFPISRPNLTFSTLTVSNMSPEDSSIYLCSVANRDRLNTEAFFGQGTRLTVV.